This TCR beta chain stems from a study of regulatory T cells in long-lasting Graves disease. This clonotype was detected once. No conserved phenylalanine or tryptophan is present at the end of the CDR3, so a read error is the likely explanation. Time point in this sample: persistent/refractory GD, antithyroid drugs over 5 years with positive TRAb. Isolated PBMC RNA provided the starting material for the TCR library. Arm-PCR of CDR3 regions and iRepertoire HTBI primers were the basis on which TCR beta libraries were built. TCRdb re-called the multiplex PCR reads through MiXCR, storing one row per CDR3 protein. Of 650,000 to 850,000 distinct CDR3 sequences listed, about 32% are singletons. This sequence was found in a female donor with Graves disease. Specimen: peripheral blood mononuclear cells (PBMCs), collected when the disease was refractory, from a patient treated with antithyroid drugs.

This chain's CDR3 is CSARAPGYGNEQFS. In nucleotides, the CDR3 is TGCAGTGCTAGAGCCCCTGGCTACGGCAATGAGCAGTTCTCC. The J gene is TRBJ2-1, the V gene TRBV20-1; D remains unclear. Germline lookup yields CDR1 DFQATT and CDR2 SNEGSKA (reference sequence). There are 14 residues in the CDR3. V lost 1 base and J 6 bases, leaving 13 bases between the germline ends.